This T cell receptor (beta chain) was retrieved from a study of monozygotic twins with cystic fibrosis. Across the study: With roughly 16 PCR cycles, barcoded libraries came from about 2.9 micrograms of fragmented DNA.

Comments on this clone: Its antigen is unidentified.

Sequencing used immunoSEQ multiplex PCR; TCRdb keeps in-frame clones, though not all of them. The sample lists 4,000 to 6,000 clones, around 96% occurring once. General study findings and limits: Co-twins had the most similar V usage for 13 of 16 pairs, J for 8. Low clonality (median roughly 0.0099) suggested a mostly naive repertoire.

Trimming removed 7 bases at V and 4 bases at J, with 23 bases between. The CDR3 is 17 residues long. This receptor was identified in a boy aged 2 to 9 with cystic fibrosis. The chain recombines TRBV6-7 with TRBJ1-3; D remains unclear. TRBV6-7 is assigned to the ORF class and has an uncertain function. Source material: blood. Here the CDR3 DNA reads TGTGCCAGCACTCCCAGAAGGGAGGCGGTAAGCGGAAACACCATATATTTT. Protein sequence: CASTPRREAVSGNTIYF.